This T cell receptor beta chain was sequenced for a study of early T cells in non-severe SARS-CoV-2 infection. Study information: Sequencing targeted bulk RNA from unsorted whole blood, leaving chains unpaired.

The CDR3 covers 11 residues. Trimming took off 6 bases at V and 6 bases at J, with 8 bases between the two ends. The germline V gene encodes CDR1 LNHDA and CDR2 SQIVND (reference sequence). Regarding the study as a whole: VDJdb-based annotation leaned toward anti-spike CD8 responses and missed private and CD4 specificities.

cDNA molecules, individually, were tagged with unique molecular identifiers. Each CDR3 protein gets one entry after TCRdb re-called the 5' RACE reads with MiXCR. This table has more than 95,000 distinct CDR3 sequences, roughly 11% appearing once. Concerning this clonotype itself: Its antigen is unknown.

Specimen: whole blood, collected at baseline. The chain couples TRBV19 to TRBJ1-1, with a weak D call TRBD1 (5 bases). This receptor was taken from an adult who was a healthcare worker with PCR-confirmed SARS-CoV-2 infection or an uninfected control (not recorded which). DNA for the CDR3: TGTGCCAGTAGGCGGGGGTCTGAAGCTTTCTTT. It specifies CASRRGSEAFF.